What follows is one T cell receptor beta chain and its context. The entry originates in a study of shared clonotypes between healthy human individuals. V was cut by 1 base and J by 5 bases, with 13 bases left in between. This CDR3 has 14 residues. In germline, CDR1 is GTSNPN, CDR2 SVGIG (reference sequence). Sequencing used immunoSEQ multiplex PCR; TCRdb keeps in-frame clones, though not all of them. The sample has about 510,000 clones, 75% to 80% seen once. The clonotype comes from a woman aged 40 to 55 in good health. Some clones in this sample may be carry-over from other donors' samples. The sequenced material came from PBMCs. The V call is TRBV30, the J call TRBJ2-3, with D perhaps assigned TRBD1 or TRBD2 (6 bases each). The CDR3 sequence: CAWSGGGGLDTQYF. The CDR3 DNA reads as TGTGCCTGGAGTGGTGGAGGGGGGTTAGATACGCAGTATTTT.